This paragraph covers one T cell receptor (beta chain) sequence. Its antigen is currently unknown. By 5'RACE template switching, TCR cDNA was produced, with a universal primer site and UMIs added in the process. Each CDR3 protein gets one entry after TCRdb re-called the 5' RACE reads with MiXCR. Of just under 600,000 distinct CDR3 sequences detected, approximately 15% appear once; the ten largest clones hold roughly 13%. The record originates from a study of T cells after yellow fever vaccination. Trimming cost V 0 bases and J 4 bases, with 9 bases left between them. This CDR3 comprises 15 residues. Study-wide points: It was the secondary response that reached its peak faster, day 5 versus 15, but it was weaker. Clonotypes appearing in both CD4 and CD8 compartments existed, and their share was small. The booster saw the reappearance of most primary-vaccination clones (approximately 96% CD4, around 90% CD8).

The sequencing here drew on PBMCs, taken on the day of the yellow fever booster vaccination. This chain connects TRBV12-3 or TRBV12-4 to TRBJ2-2; D might be TRBD1 (5 bases). This sequence was found in a man aged 30 to 39 who received the YFV17D yellow fever vaccine. CDR3 sequence (DNA): TGTGCCAGCAGTTTAGCCAGGGTAGCCACCGGGGAGCTGTTTTTT. Translation: CASSLARVATGELFF.